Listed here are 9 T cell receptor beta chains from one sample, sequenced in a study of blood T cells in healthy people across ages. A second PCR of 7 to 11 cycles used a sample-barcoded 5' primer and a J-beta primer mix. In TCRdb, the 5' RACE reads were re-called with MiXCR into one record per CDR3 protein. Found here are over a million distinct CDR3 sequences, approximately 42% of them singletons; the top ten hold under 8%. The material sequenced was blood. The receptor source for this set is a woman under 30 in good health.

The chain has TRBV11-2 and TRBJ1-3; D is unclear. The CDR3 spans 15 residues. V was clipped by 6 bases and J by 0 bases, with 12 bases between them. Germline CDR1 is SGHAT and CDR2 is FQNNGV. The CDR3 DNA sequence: TGTGCCAGCAGATCCTTGAGGTTCTCTGGAAACACCATATATTTT. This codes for CASRSLRFSGNTIYF.

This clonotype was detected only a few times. The CDR3 loop reads CSVGAGDEKLFF. CDR3 bases: TGCAGCGTGGGGGCGGGGGATGAAAAACTGTTTTTT. The chain joins TRBV29-1 to TRBJ1-4, with D tentatively TRBD1 (6 bases). CDR1 is SQVTM, CDR2 ANQGSEA, per germline. The CDR3 extends over 12 amino acids. The V and J ends lost 6 bases and 6 bases respectively, with 11 bases between them.

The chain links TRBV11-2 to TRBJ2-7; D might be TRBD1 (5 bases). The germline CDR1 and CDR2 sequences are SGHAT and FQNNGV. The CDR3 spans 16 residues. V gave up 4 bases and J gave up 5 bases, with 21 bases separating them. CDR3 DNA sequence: TGTGCCAGCAGCTCCGGGTGGGGCGTAAACCGCGACGAGCAGTACTTC. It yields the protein CASSSGWGVNRDEQYF.

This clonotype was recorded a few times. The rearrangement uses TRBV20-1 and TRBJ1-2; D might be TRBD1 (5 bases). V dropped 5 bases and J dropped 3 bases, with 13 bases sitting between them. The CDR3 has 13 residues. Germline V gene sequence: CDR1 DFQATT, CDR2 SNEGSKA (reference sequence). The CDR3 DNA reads TGCAGTGCTGGAGTGGGACTGGACTATGGCTACACCTTC. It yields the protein CSAGVGLDYGYTF.

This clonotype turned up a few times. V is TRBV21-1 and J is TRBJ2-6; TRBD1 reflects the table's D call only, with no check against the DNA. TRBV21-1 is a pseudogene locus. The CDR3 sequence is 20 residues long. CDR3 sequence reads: CASSGPPPGQGTSGANVLTF. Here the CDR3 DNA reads TGTGCCAGCAGCGGCCCCCCTCCGGGACAGGGCACCTCTGGGGCCAACGTCCTGACTTTC.

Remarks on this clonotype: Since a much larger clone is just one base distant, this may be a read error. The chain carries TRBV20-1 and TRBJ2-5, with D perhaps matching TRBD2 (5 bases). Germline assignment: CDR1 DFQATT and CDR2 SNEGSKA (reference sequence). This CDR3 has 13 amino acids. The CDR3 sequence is CCVGLPNQETQYF. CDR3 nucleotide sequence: TGCTGTGTCGGACTCCCCAACCAAGAGACCCAGTACTTC.

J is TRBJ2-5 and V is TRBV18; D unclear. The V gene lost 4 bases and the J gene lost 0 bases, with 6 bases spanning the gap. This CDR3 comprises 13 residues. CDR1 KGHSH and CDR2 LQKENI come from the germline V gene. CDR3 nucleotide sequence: TGTGCCAGCTCACAAAACAACCAAGAGACCCAGTACTTC. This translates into CASSQNNQETQYF.

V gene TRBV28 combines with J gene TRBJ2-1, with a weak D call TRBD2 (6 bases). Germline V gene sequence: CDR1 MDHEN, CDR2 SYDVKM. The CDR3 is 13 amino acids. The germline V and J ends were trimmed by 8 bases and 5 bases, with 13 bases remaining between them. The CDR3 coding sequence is TGTGCCAGCCGAGACGGGGGAAACAATGAGCAGTTCTTC. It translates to CASRDGGNNEQFF.

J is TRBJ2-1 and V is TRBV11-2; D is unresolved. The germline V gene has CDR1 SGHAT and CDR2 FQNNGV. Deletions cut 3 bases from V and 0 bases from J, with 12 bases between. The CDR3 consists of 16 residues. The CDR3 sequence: CASSLVEMSSYNEQFF. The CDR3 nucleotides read TGTGCCAGCAGCTTGGTCGAGATGAGCTCCTACAATGAGCAGTTCTTC.